This TCR beta chain was profiled in a study of CD8+ T cells in alopecia areata. The CDR3 has 15 residues. V dropped 6 bases and J dropped 8; count of bases not matched to a gene: 13. The germline CDR1 and CDR2 sequences are SQVTM and ANQGSEA. Sequencing relied on a cDNA template that was reverse transcribed from extracted RNA. Measured with immunoSEQ multiplex PCR; TCRdb has only the in-frame clones, and not every one. The sample consists of 90,000 to 120,000 clones, approximately 61% of them appearing once. The receptor was isolated from a human donor with alopecia areata. The V call is TRBV29-1, the J call TRBJ2-1; 10 positions match TRBD2. Sequenced input: NKG2D-low CD8+ T cells sorted from blood. As DNA, the CDR3 is TGCAGCGTCGGGCGGAGCGGGAGGGCCGGTTATGAGCAGTTCTTC. Encoded protein: CSVGRSGRAGYEQFF.